The following is a TCR beta chain sequence with its context. Antigen unknown. The data stem from a study of response to subunit inactivated influenza vaccine. The CDR3 is 11 residues long. V dropped 7 bases and J dropped 11 bases, with 14 bases sitting between them. Study-wide results and limits: The authors put forward the suggestion that each seasonal influenza vaccination may bring in only a limited number of new T cells.

Via MiXCR, TCRdb re-called the RT-PCR reads, giving one row per CDR3 protein. The sample comprises more than 250,000 distinct CDR3 sequences, 21% of which are singletons, and about 9.4% rests with the top ten. This specimen consisted of PBMCs from blood, obtained around 22 months after vaccination. The clonotype was recovered from a man between 50 and 69 years old who received an inactivated influenza vaccine. This rearrangement joins TRBV12-3 or TRBV12-4 to TRBJ1-1; D gene uncertain. DNA of the CDR3: TGTGCCAGCACCACTTGGAGGGATGCTTTCTTT. It encodes CASTTWRDAFF.